This entry describes one TCR beta chain. Some clones are missing from TCRdb's copy, which holds only in-frame ones; the method was immunoSEQ multiplex PCR. The sample contains about 520,000 clones, around 73% of which appear only once. This record comes from a study of shared clonotypes between healthy human individuals. The CDR3 is 13 residues long. V shed 7 bases and J 3 bases; nucleotides not matched to a gene: 2. The germline gives CDR1 MNHEY, CDR2 SMNVEV (reference sequence). The sequencing sample was made of PBMCs. The V call is TRBV27, the J call TRBJ2-2; TRBD1 matches 7 bases. The clonotype was recovered from a woman between 35 and 50 years old in good health. Some clones in this sample may be carry-over from other donors' samples. CDR3 DNA sequence: TGTGCCAGCAACAGGGGACACACCGGGGAGCTGTTTTTT. Its translation is CASNRGHTGELFF.